This is a list of T cell receptor beta chains from one sample in a study of blood T cell repertoires in COVID-19. Clones were read by immunoSEQ multiplex PCR, and TCRdb kept only the in-frame ones, dropping some. This sample has about 170,000 clones, with 65% to 85% found just once. The sample taken for sequencing was peripheral blood. The receptors were sampled from a man between 65 and 85 years old with active or convalescent COVID-19. The CDR3 runs from the conserved cysteine through the conserved F or W. The order of the fields is D gene, V gene, clone size, J gene, CDR3 protein, CDR3 DNA. D genes are given only for firm matches. Not every row has a clone size; where given, it reads once, few, many or a size class.

>-|TRBV4-1|-|TRBJ2-5
CASSPGFLSQETQYF
TGCGCCAGCAGCCCCGGGTTTCTATCTCAAGAGACCCAGTACTTC
>-|TRBV11-2|once|TRBJ2-7
CASSLVAGANEQYF
TGTGCCAGCAGCTTAGTTGCAGGGGCGAACGAGCAGTACTTC
>-|TRBV5-4|few|TRBJ1-4
CASSLGRAGEKLFF
TGTGCCAGCAGCCTGGGCAGGGCTGGGGAAAAACTGTTTTTT
>-|TRBV5-4|-|TRBJ2-1
CASSLTQGWDEQFF
TGTGCCAGCAGCTTGACCCAGGGGTGGGATGAGCAGTTCTTC
>TRBD1|TRBV11-2|-|TRBJ2-3
CASSLDRVRTDTQYF
TGTGCCAGCAGCTTGGACAGGGTTAGGACAGATACGCAGTATTTT
>TRBD1|TRBV5-5|once|TRBJ2-2
CASQDRGLGTGELFF
TGTGCCAGCCAAGACAGGGGGCTAGGCACCGGGGAGCTGTTTTTT
>-|TRBV7-3|-|TRBJ2-2
CASSARPSGELFF
TGTGCCAGCAGCGCGAGGCCTTCTGGGGAGCTGTTTTTT
>-|TRBV7-8|-|TRBJ1-5
CASSLVAGWQPQHF
TGTGCCAGCAGCTTAGTGGCAGGGTGGCAGCCCCAGCATTTT
>-|TRBV13|-|TRBJ1-4
CASSSWRFNEKLFF
TGTGCCAGCAGCTCCTGGCGGTTTAATGAAAAACTGTTTTTT
>-|TRBV14|-|TRBJ1-4
CASSPLGGRNEKLFF
TGTGCCAGCAGCCCACTCGGGGGAAGGAATGAAAAACTGTTTTTT
>TRBD1|TRBV5-5|-|TRBJ2-1
CASSSLAGTGPNEQFF
TGTGCCAGCAGCTCCCTGGCCGGGACAGGGCCGAATGAGCAGTTCTTC
>-|TRBV6-5|-|TRBJ2-7
CASSYSTAYEQYF
TGTGCCAGCAGTTACTCGACAGCCTACGAGCAGTACTTC
>-|TRBV6-1|-|TRBJ1-1
CASSEYKASTEAFF
TGTGCCAGCAGTGAATACAAAGCGAGCACTGAAGCTTTCTTT
>-|TRBV5-1|-|TRBJ2-2
CASSLMPANTGELFF
TGCGCCAGCAGCTTGATGCCGGCGAACACCGGGGAGCTGTTTTTT
>-|TRBV7-2|-|TRBJ2-7
CASSLGPNSYEQYF
TGTGCCAGCAGCTTAGGGCCGAATTCCTACGAGCAGTACTTC
>-|TRBV18|-|TRBJ1-5
CASSPIRGNQPQHF
TGTGCCAGCTCCCCTATCCGGGGCAATCAGCCCCAGCATTTT
>-|TRBV19|-|TRBJ2-6
CASIETASGANVLTF
TGTGCCAGTATTGAGACAGCCTCTGGGGCCAACGTCCTGACTTTC
>TRBD2|TRBV27|-|TRBJ2-3
CASSWGLAVDTQYF
TGTGCCAGCAGTTGGGGACTAGCAGTAGATACGCAGTATTTT
>-|TRBV6-5|-|TRBJ2-3
CASTLRTSTDTQYF
TGTGCCAGCACCCTTCGTACTAGCACAGATACGCAGTATTTT
>-|TRBV15|-|TRBJ2-1
CATSRGFGGTAKVEQFF
TGTGCCACCAGCAGAGGTTTTGGCGGGACAGCGAAGGTTGAGCAGTTCTTC
>-|TRBV6-2/TRBV6-3|-|TRBJ1-1
CASSLNPTGRDTEAFF
TGTGCCAGCAGTTTAAATCCTACAGGGAGGGACACTGAAGCTTTCTTT
>-|TRBV7-9|-|TRBJ2-5
CASSNQLVLQETQYF
TGTGCCAGCAGCAACCAACTAGTCCTCCAAGAGACCCAGTACTTC
>TRBD2|TRBV4-3|-|TRBJ2-3
CASSQVGTRRADTQYF
TGCGCCAGCAGCCAAGTAGGGACTAGAAGGGCAGATACGCAGTATTTT
>-|TRBV6-5|-|TRBJ1-5
CASRARQSALPQHF
TGTGCCAGCAGGGCCCGACAGTCCGCTCTGCCCCAGCATTTT
>TRBD1|TRBV5-8|-|TRBJ1-5
CASSGGQGRNQPQHF
TGTGCCAGCAGCGGGGGACAGGGGCGCAATCAGCCCCAGCATTTT
>-|TRBV3-1/TRBV3-2|-|TRBJ2-2
CASTPLDSAGELFF
TGTGCCAGCACCCCTCTAGACTCGGCCGGGGAGCTGTTTTTT
>-|TRBV10-2|-|TRBJ1-1
CASTSNTEAFF
TGCGCCAGCACGTCGAACACTGAAGCTTTCTTT
>-|TRBV11-2|once|TRBJ2-5
CASSPRRSGETQYF
TGTGCCAGCAGCCCTCGTCGCTCGGGGGAGACCCAGTACTTC